These 19 T cell receptor beta chains were sequenced from one sample in a study of cytomegalovirus exposure and HLA in healthy donors. Primers included in the PCR were 60 Vbeta and 13 Jbeta primers. The assay was immunoSEQ multiplex PCR, and TCRdb's table has in-frame clones only and misses some. In total, the table holds about 210,000 clones. Specimen: PBMCs. The receptors derive from a woman in her thirties in good health and CMV-seropositive.

The genes are TRBV18 and TRBJ2-7, with 11 bases matching TRBD2. Germline V gives CDR1 KGHSH, CDR2 LQKENI. V was clipped by 6 bases and J by 2 bases; unmatched bases: 6. CDR3 size: 15 residues. For the CDR3, the DNA is TGTGCCAGCTCCCTACTAGCGGGGGACACCTACGAGCAGTACTTC. As protein: CASSLLAGDTYEQYF.

The chain employs TRBV5-4 and TRBJ1-1, with TRBD1 identical over 10 bases. Germline V gene lookup returns CDR1 SGHNT and CDR2 YYREEE (reference sequence). The CDR3 contains 15 residues. V dropped 3 bases and J dropped 3; count of bases not matched to a gene: 5. CDR3 nucleotide sequence: TGTGCCAGCAGCTCCCGACAGGGGGCTTACACTGAAGCTTTCTTT. The encoded protein is CASSSRQGAYTEAFF. The complete variable domain, with remaining parts taken from reference TRBV5-4 and TRBJ1-1, reads ETGVTQSPTHLIKTRGQQVTLRCSSQSGHNTVSWYQQALGQGPQFIFQYYREEENGRGNFPPRFSGLQFPNYSSELNVNALELDDSALYLCASSSRQGAYTEAFFGQGTRLTVV.

As to this clone: The sample contains more than one DNA sequence encoding this CDR3. J is TRBJ1-1 and V is TRBV5-1, with D possibly TRBD1 on 5 matching bases. This CDR3 is 13 amino acids long. The V and J ends lost 3 bases and 1 base respectively, with 7 bases between them. Per the germline V gene, CDR1 is SGHRS and CDR2 is YFSETQ. The DNA of the CDR3 is TGCGCCAGCAGCTCGGGGGAGAACACTGAAGCTTTCTTT. It encodes CASSSGENTEAFF.

The chain recombines TRBV11-3 with TRBJ2-3, with 7 bases identical to TRBD2. V lost 4 bases, J lost 3 bases, and 7 bases stayed unmatched. The CDR3 extends over 15 amino acids. From germline, CDR1 is SGHNT and CDR2 YENEEA. CDR3 region: CASSSSGAGTDTQYF. CDR3 in DNA: TGTGCCAGCAGCTCTAGCGGAGCAGGGACAGATACGCAGTATTTT.

The V gene is TRBV27, the J gene TRBJ1-2, with TRBD1 matching over 8 bases. This CDR3 spans 16 amino acids. Germline V gives CDR1 MNHEY, CDR2 SMNVEV (reference sequence). V was pared by 0 bases and J by 6 bases, with 9 bases of the junction left unmatched. The CDR3 region has the DNA TGTGCCAGCAGTTTATCGGGGGGACGGACAGGGAATGGCTACACCTTC. Protein: CASSLSGGRTGNGYTF.

The rearrangement joins TRBV5-1 to TRBJ2-5, with TRBD1 matching over 8 bases. V was pared by 2 bases and J by 4 bases, with 7 bases of the junction left unmatched. This CDR3 comprises 15 residues. Germline V gene lookup returns CDR1 SGHRS and CDR2 YFSETQ. The CDR3 region is CASSFQGASPETQYF. CDR3 coding DNA: TGCGCCAGCAGCTTCCAGGGGGCATCTCCAGAGACCCAGTACTTC.

V and J are TRBV6-5 and TRBJ1-5, with a possible D match to TRBD1 (5 bases). This CDR3 spans 10 amino acids. V was shortened by 8 bases and J by 6 bases, with 5 bases between the two germline ends. Germline loops: CDR1 MNHEY, CDR2 SVGAGI. For the CDR3, the DNA is TGTGCCAGCGGGGCTCAGCCCCAGCATTTT. It is translated as CASGAQPQHF.

The chain is built from TRBV19 and TRBJ2-6; no clear D gene. The CDR3 runs 15 residues. Trimming took 8 bases from V and 0 from J, leaving 11 bases between them. Germline CDR1 is LNHDA and CDR2 is SQIVND (reference sequence). The CDR3 sequence: CASQEIYSGANVLTF. The CDR3 coding sequence is TGTGCCAGTCAAGAGATTTACTCTGGGGCCAACGTCCTGACTTTC. Combining the CDR3 with reference TRBV19 and TRBJ2-6 gives the whole variable domain DGGITQSPKYLFRKEGQNVTLSCEQNLNHDAMYWYRQDPGQGLRLIYYSQIVNDFQKGDIAEGYSVSREKKESFPLTVTSAQKNPTAFYLCASQEIYSGANVLTFGAGSRLTVL.

The rearrangement joins TRBV6-1 to TRBJ1-3, with TRBD1 matching 8 bases. This CDR3 has 15 amino acids. Germline V gene lookup returns CDR1 MNHNS and CDR2 SASEGT. With 0 bases clipped from V and 8 bases from J, the junction kept 6 bases outside the gene matches. CDR3 DNA: TGTGCCAGCAGTGAAGCAAGGACAGGGCGGGACACCATATATTTT. Amino acid sequence: CASSEARTGRDTIYF.

The chain joins TRBV28 to TRBJ1-2; 7 positions agree with TRBD1. Germline CDR1 and CDR2: MDHEN and SYDVKM. CDR3 length: 13 amino acids. V dropped 5 bases and J dropped 4; count of bases not matched to a gene: 4. The CDR3 coding sequence is TGTGCCAGCAGTACCAGACAGGGCTATGGCTACACCTTC. Amino acid sequence: CASSTRQGYGYTF.

V is TRBV6-6 and J is TRBJ2-1; D may be TRBD1 (6 bases). V lost 7 bases, J lost 5 bases, and 12 bases lay in between. The CDR3 has 13 residues. Germline CDR1 MNHNY, CDR2 SVGAGI (reference sequence). CDR3 sequence: CASTRTANNEQFF. The DNA for the CDR3 is TGTGCCAGCACCCGGACAGCCAACAATGAGCAGTTCTTC.

The CDR3 sequence is CASSVQTHADTQYF. DNA of the CDR3: TGTGCCAGTAGTGTACAGACCCACGCAGATACGCAGTATTTT. This chain uses TRBV19 with TRBJ2-3; unclear D gene. The CDR3 consists of 14 residues. Trimming pared 5 bases from V and 4 bases from J, leaving 13 bases between. Germline V gene lookup returns CDR1 LNHDA and CDR2 SQIVND (reference sequence).

The chain employs TRBV7-2 and TRBJ1-2; possibly TRBD1 for D (5 bases). This CDR3 is built from 15 residues. The germline CDR1 and CDR2 sequences are SGHTA and FQGNSA. Trimming took off 6 bases at V and 4 bases at J, with 18 bases between the two ends. The DNA for the CDR3 is TGTGCCAGCAGACCCGGGGGGTCCCCTGGCTATGGCTACACCTTC. Its translation is CASRPGGSPGYGYTF.

The chain joins TRBV5-1 to TRBJ2-5, with D perhaps TRBD1 (6 bases). The end of the DNA fits TRBJ2-7 better, so the J call may be wrong. This CDR3 contains 13 residues. Germline CDR1 reads SGHRS; CDR2 reads YFSETQ. The CDR3 reads CASSSTGAYEQYF. The CDR3, as DNA: TGCGCCAGCAGCTCGACAGGAGCCTACGAGCAGTACTTC.

The chain links TRBV5-1 to TRBJ1-6; D unclear. The V gene lost 0 bases and the J gene lost 15 bases, with 10 bases spanning the gap. This CDR3 is built from 12 residues. Germline V gives CDR1 SGHRS, CDR2 YFSETQ. DNA of the CDR3: TGCGCCAGCAGCTTGGACGGGGAGTTCCTCCACTTT. Amino acid sequence: CASSLDGEFLHF.

The V and J genes are TRBV2 and TRBJ2-2; TRBD2 matches 7 bases. CDR1 and CDR2 from the germline V gene are SNHLY and FYNNEI. The CDR3 has 15 residues. The junction had 5 bases not matched to a gene; V was cut back by 6 bases and J by 1 base. CDR3 bases: TGTGCCAGCAGGAAGGGGAGGGGGAACACCGGGGAGCTGTTTTTT. Encoded protein: CASRKGRGNTGELFF.

The chain joins TRBV2 to TRBJ2-1; TRBD2 agrees at 7 bases. Germline CDR1 is SNHLY and CDR2 is FYNNEI. The CDR3 spans 17 residues. V was clipped by 2 bases and J by 1 base; unmatched bases: 8. The chain's CDR3 is CASSESKRGLSYNEQFF. For the CDR3, the DNA is TGTGCCAGCAGTGAATCAAAGCGGGGCCTATCCTACAATGAGCAGTTCTTC.

With regard to this clone: This same CDR3 is encoded by further DNA sequences in the sample. The gene calls are TRBV4-1 and TRBJ2-7; 7 nucleotides match TRBD2. V lost 1 base, J lost 4 bases, and 1 base stayed unmatched. There are 13 residues in the CDR3. Germline CDR1 and CDR2: MGHRA and YSYEKL. CDR3 amino acids: CASSQGGGYEQYF. The CDR3 bases are TGCGCCAGCAGCCAAGGGGGGGGGTACGAGCAGTACTTC.

The rearrangement joins TRBV5-4 to TRBJ2-7; 13 bases align to TRBD2. This CDR3 comprises 15 residues. V dropped 3 bases and J dropped 3; count of bases not matched to a gene: 3. From germline, CDR1 is SGHNT and CDR2 YYREEE (reference sequence). CDR3 sequence (DNA): TGTGCCAGCAGCTGGACTAGCGGGAGTGACTACGAGCAGTACTTC. As protein: CASSWTSGSDYEQYF.